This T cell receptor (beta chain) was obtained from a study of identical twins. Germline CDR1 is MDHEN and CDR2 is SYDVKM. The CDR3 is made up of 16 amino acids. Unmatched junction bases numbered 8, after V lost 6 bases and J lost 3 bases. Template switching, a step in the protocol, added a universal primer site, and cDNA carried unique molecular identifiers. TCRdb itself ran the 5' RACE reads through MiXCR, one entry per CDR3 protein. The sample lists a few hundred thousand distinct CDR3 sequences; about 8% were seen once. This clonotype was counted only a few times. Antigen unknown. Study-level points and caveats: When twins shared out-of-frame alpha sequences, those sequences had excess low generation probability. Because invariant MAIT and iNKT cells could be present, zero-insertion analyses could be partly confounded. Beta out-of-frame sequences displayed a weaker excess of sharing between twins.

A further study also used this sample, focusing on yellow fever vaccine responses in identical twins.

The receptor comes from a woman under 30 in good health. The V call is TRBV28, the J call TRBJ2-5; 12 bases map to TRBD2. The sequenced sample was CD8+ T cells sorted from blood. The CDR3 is CASSQRLAGEEETQYF. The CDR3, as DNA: TGTGCCAGCAGCCAACGACTAGCGGGAGAGGAAGAGACCCAGTACTTC.